Listed here is a single TCR beta chain. This clone's antigen is unknown. The record has no base qualities; no much larger clone is one base away. The data derive from a study of control samples from healthy donors and cancer patients (dated by TCRdb to the early 2020s). The library was produced with the immunoSEQ multiplex PCR assay. TCRdb mirrors the immuneACCESS table, restricted to in-frame sequences. Some clones are absent from its copies; in checked studies, under half trace to an unresolved V gene, and the reason for the others is unknown. The sample table records 95,000 to 150,000 clones; 90% to 95% of these occur just once. Jointly, the top ten make up 6% to 8% of the sample. The sequencing sample was made of blood. The sequence was obtained from a woman between 18 and 29 years old in good health.

Read as DNA, the sequence is TGTGCCAGCAGTCAGGGACACACGGGGGTGGATACGCAGTATTTT. This yields the protein CASSQGHTGVDTQYF. The chain employs TRBV11-1 and TRBJ2-3, with the D assignment possibly TRBD1 or TRBD2, given 6 matching bases for each. V is clipped by 6 bases and J by 6 bases, and the sequence between their germline boundaries is 19 bases long. Per the germline V gene (reference sequence), SGHAT is the CDR1 and FQDESV is the CDR2. The CDR3 contains 15 residues, cysteine and phenylalanine counted. Only CDR3 DNA is held: 45 bases, read in frame from base 1.